Each of the 20 T cell receptor beta chains below was sequenced from the same sample in a study of shared clonotypes between healthy human individuals. Profiling relied on immunoSEQ multiplex PCR, and the TCRdb table lists in-frame clones only, not all of them. The sample includes roughly 1,000,000 clones, roughly 74% seen only once; the top ten take roughly 0.56%. Sequenced input: memory CD4+ T cells from PBMCs. Sample subset: CD45RA-negative fraction. These receptors originate from a man between 18 and 29 years old in good health. Some clones in this sample may be carry-over from other donors' samples.

The chain employs TRBV19 and TRBJ2-3, with D possibly being TRBD2 (5 bases). Germline V gene sequence: CDR1 LNHDA, CDR2 SQIVND (reference sequence). The CDR3 consists of 14 residues. V was cut by 9 bases and J by 1 base, with 14 bases left in between. As DNA, the CDR3 is TGTGCCAGCGGGGTACGGACGGGCACAGATACGCAGTATTTT. Translating gives CASGVRTGTDTQYF.

The V gene is TRBV10-3, the J gene TRBJ2-7; no clear D gene. There are 15 residues in the CDR3. Germline CDR1 is ENHRY and CDR2 is SYGVKD. The V end lost 6 bases, the J end lost 6 bases, and 21 bases lay between the germline ends. The CDR3 sequence: CAISDSRPIASEQYF. The CDR3 nucleotides read TGTGCCATCAGCGATTCGAGGCCCATCGCATCCGAGCAGTACTTC.

The CDR3 DNA follows: TGTGCCAGCAGTTACAGTAGCGGGCTGAGCACAGATACGCAGTATTTT. It translates to CASSYSSGLSTDTQYF. The genes are TRBV6-6 and TRBJ2-3; TRBD2 matches 7 bases. CDR1 MNHNY and CDR2 SVGAGI come from the germline V gene (reference sequence). The CDR3 has 16 amino acids. With 2 bases clipped from V and 0 bases from J, the junction kept 5 bases outside the gene matches.

The gene calls are TRBV7-3 and TRBJ2-5; a possible D gene is TRBD2 (7 bases). CDR3 length: 15 amino acids. Trimming took 1 base from V and 5 from J, leaving 14 bases between them. CDR1 and CDR2 (germline): SGHTA, FQGTGA. The CDR3 is CASSLNSGGVETQYF. CDR3 sequence (DNA): TGTGCCAGCAGCTTAAATTCGGGGGGCGTTGAGACCCAGTACTTC.

The CDR3 protein is CSVGDPGNTIYF. CDR3 nucleotide sequence: TGCAGCGTTGGGGACCCTGGAAACACCATATATTTT. This rearrangement joins TRBV29-1 to TRBJ1-3; TRBD1 is a possible D gene (5 bases). V was shortened by 4 bases and J by 2 bases, with 6 bases between the two germline ends. The CDR3 covers 12 residues. Per the germline V gene, CDR1 is SQVTM and CDR2 is ANQGSEA.

The chain joins TRBV10-3 to TRBJ2-7; 11 nucleotides match TRBD2. Germline V CDR1 and CDR2: ENHRY, SYGVKD. With 4 bases clipped from V and 5 bases from J, the junction kept 19 bases outside the gene matches. The CDR3 length is 19 residues. CDR3 loop: CAISAYSVSSSGRLDEQYF. The DNA for the CDR3 is TGTGCCATCAGTGCCTACAGCGTGTCGTCTAGCGGGAGGCTGGACGAGCAGTACTTC.

The chain carries TRBV6-5 and TRBJ1-1; 8 bases fit TRBD1. V was clipped by 7 bases and J by 6 bases; unmatched bases: 10. CDR1 is MNHEY and CDR2 is SVGAGI in the germline V gene. The CDR3 is made up of 14 amino acids. The CDR3 protein is CASTRTGGFPEAFF. The CDR3 nucleotides are TGTGCCAGCACAAGAACAGGGGGGTTCCCTGAAGCTTTCTTT.

The J gene is TRBJ1-4, the V gene TRBV28; D may be TRBD1 (5 bases). CDR3 size: 14 residues. The V gene lost 6 bases and the J gene lost 6 bases, with 14 bases spanning the gap. Germline CDR1 MDHEN, CDR2 SYDVKM. The CDR3: CASRAGGGYEKLFF. CDR3 in DNA: TGTGCCAGCAGAGCCGGGGGTGGTTATGAAAAACTGTTTTTT.

This clone was found a few times. The chain has TRBV7-9 and TRBJ1-1; 9 bases match TRBD1. The CDR3 length is 14 residues. With 3 bases clipped from V and 8 bases from J, the junction kept 7 bases outside the gene matches. Germline V gene data show CDR1 as SEHNR and CDR2 as FQNEAQ (reference sequence). The CDR3 DNA is TGTGCCAGCAGCTTTTTAACAGGGGGCAGGGAAGCTTTCTTT. Translated: CASSFLTGGREAFF. The full variable domain, with the rest looked up from reference TRBV7-9 and TRBJ1-1, is DTGVSQNPRHKITKRGQNVTFRCDPISEHNRLYWYRQTLGQGPEFLTYFQNEAQLEKSRLLSDRFSAERPKGSFSTLEIQRTEQGDSAMYLCASSFLTGGREAFFGQGTRLTVV.

The CDR3 protein is CASTSFDRGDSYEQYF. The CDR3 bases are TGTGCCAGCACCTCATTTGACAGGGGGGATTCCTACGAGCAGTACTTC. The rearrangement links TRBV7-9 to TRBJ2-7; 9 bases agree with TRBD1. Per the germline V gene, CDR1 is SEHNR and CDR2 is FQNEAQ (reference sequence). V trimming: 7 bases; J trimming: 1 base; junction bases outside the gene matches: 11. The CDR3 is 16 residues long.

The chain carries TRBV11-3 and TRBJ2-1, with D possibly TRBD2 on 5 matching bases. V was trimmed by 5 bases and J by 1 base, leaving 18 bases between them. The germline V gene has CDR1 SGHNT and CDR2 YENEEA. This CDR3 comprises 17 residues. The CDR3 loop is CASSPSPFSVSYNEQFF. In DNA form, the CDR3 reads TGTGCCAGCAGCCCATCCCCCTTTAGCGTATCCTACAATGAGCAGTTCTTC.

The chain joins TRBV28 to TRBJ2-5; D remains ambiguous. Per germline, CDR1 MDHEN and CDR2 SYDVKM. The CDR3 spans 15 residues. V lost 5 bases and J lost 4, with 17 bases in between. The CDR3 spells CASSRRLVPSETQYF. The CDR3, as DNA: TGTGCCAGCAGTCGCCGACTCGTACCGTCAGAGACCCAGTACTTC. The full variable domain, in which reference TRBV28 and TRBJ2-5 provide the parts outside the CDR3, is DVKVTQSSRYLVKRTGEKVFLECVQDMDHENMFWYRQDPGLGLRLIYFSYDVKMKEKGDIPEGYSVSREKKERFSLILESASTNQTSMYLCASSRRLVPSETQYFGPGTRLLVL.

The chain links TRBV2 to TRBJ2-7; 10 bases match TRBD2. With 2 bases clipped from V and 7 bases from J, the junction kept 5 bases outside the gene matches. The CDR3 has 14 amino acids. Per the germline V gene, CDR1 is SNHLY and CDR2 is FYNNEI. The CDR3 is CASSEYASGGEQYF. DNA for the CDR3: TGTGCCAGCAGTGAATATGCTAGCGGGGGAGAGCAGTACTTC.

The chain is built from TRBV29-1 and TRBJ2-5; D is perhaps TRBD1 or TRBD2 (5 bases each). The CDR3 extends over 13 amino acids. With 7 bases removed from V and 0 bases from J, the gap between germline ends came to 12 bases. Germline V CDR1 and CDR2: SQVTM, ANQGSEA. The CDR3 DNA reads TGCAGCGCCCTGGGGCGGGACCAAGAGACCCAGTACTTC. It specifies CSALGRDQETQYF.

Concerning this clone: The same CDR3 is also encoded by other DNA sequences in this sample. This rearrangement joins TRBV5-4 to TRBJ2-7; D gene ambiguous. The CDR3 sequence is 12 residues long. Germline V gives CDR1 SGHNT, CDR2 YYREEE (reference sequence). With 2 bases removed from V and 3 bases from J, the gap between germline ends came to 6 bases. The CDR3 reads CASSLGRYEQYF. As DNA, the CDR3 is TGTGCCAGCAGCTTAGGGCGCTACGAGCAGTACTTC.

The V and J genes are TRBV30 and TRBJ1-5; D gene ambiguous. CDR3 length equals 13 residues. Trimming left V 1 base short and J 6 bases short, with 10 bases between. Germline V CDR1 and CDR2: GTSNPN, SVGIG (reference sequence). The CDR3: CAWSGGRSQPQHF. In nucleotides, the CDR3 is TGTGCCTGGAGTGGAGGCAGGTCTCAGCCCCAGCATTTT.

The V call is TRBV7-8, the J call TRBJ2-1; 14 bases fit TRBD2. The germline gives CDR1 SGHVS, CDR2 FQNEAQ. V trimming: 2 bases; J trimming: 7 bases; junction bases outside the gene matches: 4. The CDR3 length is 16 residues. The CDR3 is CASSLLGLAGGNEQFF. The CDR3 DNA is TGTGCCAGCAGCTTACTCGGACTAGCGGGGGGTAATGAGCAGTTCTTC.

This clone was picked up one time. The rearrangement joins TRBV5-4 to TRBJ2-2, with D perhaps TRBD1 (6 bases). The ends were cut back, 4 bases at V and 2 bases at J, with 18 bases in the middle. CDR1 is SGHNT, CDR2 YYREEE, per germline (reference sequence). This CDR3 contains 17 residues. The CDR3 bases are TGTGCCAGCAGCCCATTACCGGGACACGTAAACACCGGGGAGCTGTTTTTT. Protein sequence: CASSPLPGHVNTGELFF.

The chain has TRBV5-6 and TRBJ1-1, with D maybe TRBD1 (5 bases). The CDR3 has 14 residues. Looked up from germline, CDR1 is SGHDT and CDR2 is YYEEEE. Trimming left V 3 bases short and J 4 bases short, with 13 bases between. In nucleotides, the CDR3 is TGTGCCAGCAGCTCGGGACGGCGGGCCACTGAAGCTTTCTTT. As protein: CASSSGRRATEAFF.

The chain links TRBV7-3 to TRBJ2-3; D is perhaps TRBD1 (5 bases). The V end lost 2 bases, the J end lost 0 bases, and 9 bases lay between the germline ends. Germline loops: CDR1 SGHTA, CDR2 FQGTGA. This CDR3 comprises 15 residues. The chain's CDR3 is CASSLFQGSTDTQYF. The DNA of the CDR3 is TGTGCCAGCAGCTTATTTCAGGGAAGCACAGATACGCAGTATTTT.